This TCR beta chain was captured by sequencing in a study of TIL therapy for anti-PD-1-resistant metastatic lung cancer. As for the study in general: Tumor harvest preceded PD-1/PD-L1 blockade, followed by nivolumab treatment.

Overall study results and limits: This highly selected cohort may not generalize to typical lung cancer patients. TIL clonotype persistence in blood showed no apparent association with response.

Germline V CDR1 and CDR2: SGHTA, FQGNSA. Trimming took 5 bases from V and 4 from J; bases not matched to a gene: 11. This CDR3 has 17 residues. Noted time point: pre-treatment sample, taken before nivolumab and TIL therapy. Note on this clone: Its target is not known.

The immunoSEQ assay was v3. Sequencing depth was 2 million to 2.5 million read pairs for survey level, about 5-6 million for deep. Some clones are missing from TCRdb's copy, which holds only in-frame ones; the method was immunoSEQ multiplex PCR. Among just over 20,000 clones listed, 60% to 85% were seen once. Source: blood, taken at baseline. The receptor's source is a person aged 25 to 80 with non-small cell lung cancer. The V call is TRBV7-2, the J call TRBJ2-2; 9 nucleotides line up with TRBD2. The CDR3 reads CASSPWQAGGLTGELFF. The CDR3 DNA sequence: TGTGCCAGCAGCCCCTGGCAAGCGGGAGGACTCACCGGGGAGCTGTTTTTT. Drawing the rest from reference TRBV7-2 and TRBJ2-2, the complete variable domain is GAGVSQSPSNKVTEKGKDVELRCDPISGHTALYWYRQSLGQGLEFLIYFQGNSAPDKSGLPSDRFSAERTGGSVSTLTIQRTQQEDSAVYLCASSPWQAGGLTGELFFGEGSRLTVL.